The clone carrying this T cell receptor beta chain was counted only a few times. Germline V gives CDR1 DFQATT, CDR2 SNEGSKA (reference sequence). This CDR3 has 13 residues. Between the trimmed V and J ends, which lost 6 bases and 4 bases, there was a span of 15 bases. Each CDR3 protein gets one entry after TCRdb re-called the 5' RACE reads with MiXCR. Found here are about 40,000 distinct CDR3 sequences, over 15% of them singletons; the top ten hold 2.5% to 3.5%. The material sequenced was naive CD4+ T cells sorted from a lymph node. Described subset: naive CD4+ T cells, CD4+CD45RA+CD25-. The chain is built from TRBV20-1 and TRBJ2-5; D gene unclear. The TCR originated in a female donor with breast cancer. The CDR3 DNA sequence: TGCAGTGCGCACACAGAGGCCTTAGAGACCCAGTACTTC. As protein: CSAHTEALETQYF.